A selection of T cell receptor beta chains follows, all from one sample in a study of blood T cells in healthy people across ages. Each CDR3 protein is one row after TCRdb ran MiXCR on the 5' RACE reads. The profile shows some 800,000 distinct CDR3 sequences, roughly 25% of them singletons. The data also belong to a second study, concerning T cells of mothers and their children.

Input material: blood. The origin of the receptors is a boy aged 5-17 years in good health. Each CDR3 is given with its conserved first and last residue. Some rows have no size entry. The others give once, few or many, or a class for an expanded clone.

CDR3: CASSGPSGGPVRETQYF
V: TRBV7-2
size: many

CDR3: CSAAAGTSGETQYF
V: TRBV29-1
size: many

CDR3: CASSSTSGRTDTQYF
V: TRBV7-8
size: few

CDR3: CASSLWEGKALGTLF
V: TRBV7-8
size: .

CDR3: CSVARVTEAFF
V: TRBV29-1
size: .

CDR3: CASQRGINYGYTF
V: TRBV19
size: few

CDR3: CASSYSGWGLNTEAFF
V: TRBV6-6
size: few

CDR3: CASSLAAAGYTF
V: TRBV12-3/TRBV12-4
size: few

CDR3: CARQQSFAHLNSPLHF
V: TRBV14
size: .

CDR3: CASRLSSGTYEQYF
V: TRBV28
size: few

CDR3: CASSQVLTIDFYGYTF
V: TRBV4-1
size: .

CDR3: CASSPDGVRAEAFF
V: TRBV5-5
size: .

CDR3: CASSLGDGHYGYTF
V: TRBV5-5
size: .

CDR3: CAWSISDYEQYF
V: TRBV30
size: once

CDR3: CASSWGAGELFF
V: TRBV5-4
size: few

CDR3: CSVATGNTGELFF
V: TRBV29-1
size: few

CDR3: CAISEAGGQETQYF
V: TRBV10-3
size: .

CDR3: CASSSEIAGGGETQYF
V: TRBV7-2
size: few

CDR3: CASSIGGAYNEQFF
V: TRBV27
size: many

CDR3: CSARGIGLGVYNEQFF
V: TRBV20-1
size: few

CDR3: CSVEVWSRRGNTEAFF
V: TRBV29-1
size: .

CDR3: CASSRSELGLENIQYF
V: TRBV11-2
size: .

CDR3: CASSLTLSGLEQFF
V: TRBV5-1
size: few

CDR3: CASSPMQGNYGYTF
V: TRBV28
size: few

CDR3: CASSDARGDEQYF
V: TRBV5-1
size: .

CDR3: CASSGERTSDPYEQYF
V: TRBV7-2
size: few

CDR3: CASSPPGTDYGYTF
V: TRBV28
size: .

CDR3: CASSGGRWTQSDGYTF
V: TRBV7-2
size: .

CDR3: CASSSLQREGSYEQYF
V: TRBV28
size: .

CDR3: CASSEFGQGSYEQYF
V: TRBV2
size: few

CDR3: CATSRGENYEQYF
V: TRBV15
size: few

CDR3: CASKQAEISYNEQFF
V: TRBV2
size: few

CDR3: CASSDWGAGYNEQFF
V: TRBV2
size: few

CDR3: CSARGRYNEQFF
V: TRBV29-1
size: .

CDR3: CATSSPGTGNYEQYF
V: TRBV15
size: few

CDR3: CASSRRDSGFYEQYF
V: TRBV7-2
size: .

CDR3: CSAIGTERYYEQYF
V: TRBV20-1
size: .

CDR3: CSASSRENTEAFF
V: TRBV29-1
size: .

CDR3: CASSLGLGEGNAEAFF
V: TRBV7-8
size: .

CDR3: CASSLSGEGTQYF
V: TRBV7-2
size: many

CDR3: CASKGGLAGTDTQYF
V: TRBV6-5
size: .

CDR3: CASSLVAGLGVTEAFF
V: TRBV5-1
size: .

CDR3: CASSKNRDYGYTF
V: TRBV21-1
size: few

CDR3: CSVATHLGVAEAFF
V: TRBV29-1
size: few

CDR3: CASSPPEGGLSGNTIYF
V: TRBV18
size: .

CDR3: CSAHPIAKNIQYF
V: TRBV20-1
size: few

CDR3: CASNTLGTGSYEQYF
V: TRBV28
size: few

CDR3: CSVAGTTIRPTPYEQYF
V: TRBV29-1
size: few

CDR3: CASSPLPRADFYNEQFF
V: TRBV28
size: .

CDR3: CASSQDGGAVQPQHF
V: TRBV4-1
size: .

CDR3: CASSHRGPQETQYF
V: TRBV7-2
size: many